Listed here are 19 T cell receptor beta chains from one sample, sequenced in a study of CD8 T cells in ankylosing spondylitis. TCRdb re-derived calls from the 5' RACE reads in MiXCR, one entry per CDR3 protein. Of 150,000 to 200,000 distinct CDR3 sequences listed, under 15% were seen once; the top ten hold more than 9.5%. Sequenced material: blood, either unsorted or a sorted T cell fraction (not recorded which). The receptors derive from a female donor with ankylosing spondylitis or in good health (not recorded which).

The genes are TRBV10-2 and TRBJ1-5, with a weak D call TRBD1 (5 bases). This CDR3 spans 13 amino acids. Between the trimmed V and J ends, which lost 7 bases and 6 bases, there was a span of 13 bases. CDR1 and CDR2 (germline): WSHSY, SAAADI. DNA for the CDR3: TGCGCCAGCAAGAGGGGAGGAGTTCAGCCCCAGCATTTT. Its translation is CASKRGGVQPQHF.

This clonotype came up many times. This rearrangement joins TRBV28 to TRBJ1-5; D is uncertain. The CDR3 sequence is 12 residues long. V lost 8 bases, J lost 5 bases, and 10 bases lay in between. Germline V lookup: CDR1 MDHEN, CDR2 SYDVKM. Here the CDR3 DNA reads TGTGCCAGCTGTACAGTGGATCAGCCCCAGCATTTT. Translating gives CASCTVDQPQHF.

This clonotype was picked up many times. The chain has TRBV6-2 or TRBV6-3 and TRBJ2-7, with 8 positions matching TRBD2. The germline V gene has CDR1 MNHEY and CDR2 SVGEGT. This CDR3 has 15 amino acids. The V gene end was trimmed by 5 bases and the J gene end by 6 bases; junction bases not matched to a gene: 12. CDR3: CASSRGLERTPEQYF. The CDR3, as DNA: TGTGCCAGCAGTAGGGGACTAGAGCGAACTCCCGAGCAGTACTTC.

This clonotype was observed a few times. V gene TRBV20-1 combines with J gene TRBJ2-1; 8 bases fit TRBD2. This CDR3 is built from 16 residues. After removal of 6 bases from V and 0 bases from J, the junction contained 10 bases not matched to a gene. Germline V lookup: CDR1 DFQATT, CDR2 SNEGSKA (reference sequence). CDR3 DNA sequence: TGCAGTGCCCCTACTAGCGGAGCTAGCTCCTACAATGAGCAGTTCTTC. This gives the protein CSAPTSGASSYNEQFF.

This clonotype occurred many times. This chain links TRBV12-3 or TRBV12-4 with TRBJ1-6; D perhaps matches TRBD1 (6 bases). This CDR3 is 11 amino acids long. Trimming shortened V by 6 bases and J by 9 bases, and 6 bases separated the two germline ends. In nucleotides, the CDR3 is TGTGCCAGCAGAGGGGGTTCACCCCTCCACTTT. Translated, it gives CASRGGSPLHF.

This clonotype occurred many times. The genes are TRBV19 and TRBJ1-5; the match to TRBD1 covers 9 bases. Germline-derived CDR1 and CDR2 are LNHDA and SQIVND (reference sequence). V lost 5 bases and J lost 7; bases outside the gene matches: 6. This CDR3 is built from 14 residues. In DNA form, the CDR3 reads TGTGCCAGTAGTCACAGGGGGCTAGGGCAGCCCCAGCATTTT. Its translation is CASSHRGLGQPQHF.

This clonotype was picked up many times. The V gene is TRBV5-1, the J gene TRBJ2-1; D call uncertain. V was clipped by 1 base and J by 7 bases, with 15 bases between them. Looked up from germline, CDR1 is SGHRS and CDR2 is YFSETQ. The CDR3 is 15 residues long. Here the CDR3 reads CASSLWLPPWNEQFF. DNA for the CDR3: TGCGCCAGCAGCTTGTGGCTACCACCCTGGAATGAGCAGTTCTTC.

About this clonotype: One end of the junction fails to match germline, which may point to a read error. The chain couples TRBV20-1 to TRBJ2-7, with TRBD1 as a possible D gene (5 bases). CDR3 length equals 11 residues. The germline CDR1 and CDR2 sequences are DFQATT and SNEGSKA (reference sequence). The DNA of the CDR3 is TGCATTGCTCTTACAGGATACGAGCAGTACTTC. This codes for CIALTGYEQYF.

J is TRBJ2-1 and V is TRBV11-3; 9 positions agree with TRBD2. The CDR3 contains 14 residues. Losses at the gene ends were 2 bases for V and 6 bases for J; bases not matched to a gene: 2. CDR1 and CDR2 (germline): SGHNT, YENEEA. The CDR3 DNA sequence: TGTGCCAGCAGCTTATTACTAGCGGGCAATGAGCAGTTCTTC. Protein sequence: CASSLLLAGNEQFF.

The V call is TRBV7-3, the J call TRBJ2-1; 7 nucleotides match TRBD1. J lost 5 bases, V lost 5 bases, and 12 bases had no gene match. Germline V gene sequence: CDR1 SGHTA, CDR2 FQGTGA. The CDR3 consists of 16 residues. The CDR3 here is CASSNGPTGLDNEQFF. The CDR3 region has the DNA TGTGCCAGCAGCAATGGGCCGACAGGGTTGGACAATGAGCAGTTCTTC.

This clonotype occurred a few times. This chain connects TRBV3-1 to TRBJ2-1; D possibly corresponds to TRBD1 (5 bases). The CDR3 has 13 residues. Germline CDR1 reads LGHDT; CDR2 reads YNNKEL (reference sequence). V was trimmed by 0 bases and J by 8 bases, leaving 8 bases between them. The DNA for the CDR3 is TGTGCCAGCAGCCAAGATGGGGCCCATGAGCAGTTCTTC. Translation: CASSQDGAHEQFF.

This clonotype was seen ten or more times. CDR3 protein: CSVRGTGRTGELFF. CDR3 DNA: TGCAGCGTCCGCGGGACAGGACGGACCGGGGAGCTGTTTTTT. This chain joins TRBV29-1 and TRBJ2-2; 8 nucleotides align to TRBD1. Trimming took 6 bases from V and 5 from J; bases not matched to a gene: 8. Germline V gene sequence: CDR1 SQVTM, CDR2 ANQGSEA. The CDR3 is 14 amino acids.

V usage is TRBV19 and J usage is TRBJ1-4; 7 bases line up with TRBD1. CDR3 length: 14 residues. The V segment lost 4 bases and the J segment 6 bases; nucleotides outside the gene matches: 5. CDR1 LNHDA and CDR2 SQIVND come from the germline V gene (reference sequence). CDR3 sequence (DNA): TGTGCCAGTAGTAGTTCAGGGGGGGATGAAAAACTGTTTTTT. Translating gives CASSSSGGDEKLFF.

There are many counts of this clonotype. The rearrangement joins TRBV6-5 to TRBJ1-1; 7 bases match TRBD1. V shed 0 bases and J 5 bases; nucleotides not matched to a gene: 3. This CDR3 has 14 residues. Germline V lookup: CDR1 MNHEY, CDR2 SVGAGI. CDR3 residues: CASSYSRQGTEAFF. CDR3 in DNA: TGTGCCAGCAGTTACTCGAGACAGGGAACTGAAGCTTTCTTT.

This clonotype was seen more than once but under ten times. The V call is TRBV28, the J call TRBJ1-3; D is uncertain. The CDR3 extends over 14 amino acids. The germline CDR1 and CDR2 sequences are MDHEN and SYDVKM. Trimming took 4 bases from V and 0 from J, leaving 7 bases between them. CDR3 region: CASSSLGSGNTIYF. In nucleotides, the CDR3 is TGTGCCAGCAGTTCGCTGGGCTCTGGAAACACCATATATTTT.

This clonotype was counted between two and nine times. The V gene is TRBV7-8, the J gene TRBJ2-1, with 13 bases aligning to TRBD2. The CDR3 length is 19 residues. V lost 7 bases to trimming and J lost 9 bases; unmatched junction nucleotides: 21. The germline V gene has CDR1 SGHVS and CDR2 FQNEAQ. The chain's CDR3 is CASNIERIPGLAGFGEQFF. The CDR3 coding sequence is TGTGCCAGCAATATCGAACGAATACCGGGACTAGCGGGATTTGGTGAGCAGTTCTTC.

This clonotype showed up many times. This chain links TRBV28 with TRBJ2-3; D uncertain. Trimming took off 6 bases at V and 4 bases at J, with 11 bases between the two ends. CDR1 and CDR2 from the germline V gene are MDHEN and SYDVKM. The CDR3 loop spans 13 amino acids. The CDR3 loop reads CASSPQNADTQYF. CDR3 DNA sequence: TGTGCCAGCAGCCCTCAAAACGCAGATACGCAGTATTTT.

This clonotype was recorded many times. V is TRBV9 and J is TRBJ2-7, with 9 bases lining up with TRBD1. Germline values: CDR1 SGDLS, CDR2 YYNGEE. Trimming removed 3 bases from V and 5 bases from J; junction bases left unmatched: 9. The CDR3 loop spans 15 amino acids. The CDR3 DNA reads as TGTGCCAGCAGCGGTGTCGGGACAGGGAAAAACGAGCAGTACTTC. This sequence encodes CASSGVGTGKNEQYF.

The V call is TRBV20-1, the J call TRBJ2-5, with 9 bases identical to TRBD2. The germline V gene has CDR1 DFQATT and CDR2 SNEGSKA (reference sequence). This CDR3 spans 16 amino acids. Trimming cost V 1 base and J 0 bases; bases outside gene matches: 6. The CDR3: CSARAPLAGNQETQYF. CDR3 DNA: TGCAGTGCTAGAGCTCCACTAGCGGGTAACCAAGAGACCCAGTACTTC.